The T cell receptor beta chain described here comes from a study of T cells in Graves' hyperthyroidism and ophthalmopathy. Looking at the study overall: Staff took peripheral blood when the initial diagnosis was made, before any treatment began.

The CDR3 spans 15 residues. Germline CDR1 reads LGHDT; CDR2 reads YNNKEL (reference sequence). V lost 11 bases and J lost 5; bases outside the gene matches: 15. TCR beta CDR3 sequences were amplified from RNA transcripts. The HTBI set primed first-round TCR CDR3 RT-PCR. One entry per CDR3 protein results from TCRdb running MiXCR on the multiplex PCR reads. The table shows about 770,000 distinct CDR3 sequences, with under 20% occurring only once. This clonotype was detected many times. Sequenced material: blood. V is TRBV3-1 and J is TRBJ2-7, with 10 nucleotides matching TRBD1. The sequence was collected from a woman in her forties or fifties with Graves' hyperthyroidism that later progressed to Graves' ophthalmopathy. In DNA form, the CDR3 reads TGTGCCGCAGCCAAGTCGGGACAGGGGAGGGACGAGCAGTACTTC. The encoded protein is CAAAKSGQGRDEQYF.